A single sample is the source of the 2 T cell receptor beta chains below, sequenced in a study of blood T cell repertoires in COVID-19. Profiling relied on immunoSEQ multiplex PCR, and the TCRdb table lists in-frame clones only, not all of them. The profile shows just under 85,000 clones, over 70% of them singletons. The sequenced sample consisted of peripheral blood. The receptor set was obtained from a woman aged 60-70 years with acute or convalescent COVID-19.

The CDR3 region has the DNA TGTGCCAGCAGCTCCACTCGGACTAGCGGACCCCAAGAGACCCAGTACTTC. Its translation is CASSSTRTSGPQETQYF. The chain joins TRBV6-2 or TRBV6-3 to TRBJ2-5, with TRBD2 matching 10 bases. J lost 1 base, V lost 6 bases, and 11 bases had no gene match. This CDR3 is 17 amino acids long. Germline V CDR1 and CDR2: MNHEY, SVGEGT.

The chain joins TRBV10-3 to TRBJ2-1; 9 bases match TRBD2. V dropped 5 bases and J dropped 3; count of bases not matched to a gene: 5. Germline values: CDR1 ENHRY, CDR2 SYGVKD. The CDR3 runs to 15 residues. The CDR3 sequence: CAISPTSGLYNEQFF. CDR3 DNA sequence: TGTGCCATCAGTCCAACTAGCGGGCTCTACAATGAGCAGTTCTTC.